The text below deals with one TCR beta chain. Its target is not known. The sample belongs to a study of cytomegalovirus exposure and HLA in healthy donors. Study at large: Caucasian-associated ancestry cluster membership applied to around 80% of 398 genotyped donors.

Study-level results: Productive rates of about 90% or about 30% were seen for most TCR beta V segments in an earlier analysis.

Trimming removed 4 bases at V and 9 bases at J, with 13 bases between. This CDR3 has 13 amino acids. Germline CDR1 ENHRY, CDR2 SYGVKD. Use of 60 Vbeta and 13 Jbeta primers characterized the PCR. The data were produced by immunoSEQ multiplex PCR, yet TCRdb's version contains in-frame clones alone and is incomplete. The sample consists of roughly 71,000 clones, about 72% of them appearing once. This TCR came from a girl between 5 and 17 years old in good health and CMV-seropositive. The chain is built from TRBV10-3 and TRBJ1-5; unclear D gene. The sequenced material came from PBMCs. CDR3 sequence reads: CAISVELPSPQHF. The DNA for the CDR3 is TGTGCCATCAGTGTCGAGTTGCCTTCGCCCCAGCATTTT.